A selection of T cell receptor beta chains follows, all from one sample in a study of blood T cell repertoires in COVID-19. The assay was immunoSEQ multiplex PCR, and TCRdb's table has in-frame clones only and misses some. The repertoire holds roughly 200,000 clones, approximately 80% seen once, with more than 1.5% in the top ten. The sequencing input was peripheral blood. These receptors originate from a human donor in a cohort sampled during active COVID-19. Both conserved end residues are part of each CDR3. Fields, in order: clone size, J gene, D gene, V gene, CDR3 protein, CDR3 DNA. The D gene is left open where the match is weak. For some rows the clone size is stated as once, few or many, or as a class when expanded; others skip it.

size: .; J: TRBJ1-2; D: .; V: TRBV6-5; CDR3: CASSPGGRSYGYTF; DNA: TGTGCCAGCAGTCCAGGAGGACGGAGCTATGGCTACACCTTC
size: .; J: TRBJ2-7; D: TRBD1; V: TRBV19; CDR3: CASSIGTDSYEQYF; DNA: TGTGCCAGTAGTATCGGGACAGACTCCTACGAGCAGTACTTC
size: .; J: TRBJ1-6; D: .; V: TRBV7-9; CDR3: CASSIQGGSYNSPLHF; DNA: TGTGCCAGCAGCATCCAGGGAGGTTCTTATAATTCACCCCTCCACTTT
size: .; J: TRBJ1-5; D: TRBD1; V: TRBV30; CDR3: CAWTESGTGFNQPQHF; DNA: TGTGCCTGGACTGAGTCTGGGACAGGGTTCAATCAGCCCCAGCATTTT
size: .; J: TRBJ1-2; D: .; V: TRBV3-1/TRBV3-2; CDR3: CASSQPTQDGYTF; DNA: TGTGCCAGCAGCCAACCAACACAGGATGGCTACACCTTC
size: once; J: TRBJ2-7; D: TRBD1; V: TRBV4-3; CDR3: CASSQEQGAHEQYF; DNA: TGCGCCAGCAGCCAAGAACAGGGGGCCCACGAGCAGTACTTC
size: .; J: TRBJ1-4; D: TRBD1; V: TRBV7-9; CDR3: CASSFTGAGEKLFF; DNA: TGTGCCAGCAGCTTTACAGGGGCGGGGGAAAAACTGTTTTTT
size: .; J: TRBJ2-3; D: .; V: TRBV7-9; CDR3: CASSLASGADTQYF; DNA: TGTGCCAGCAGCTTAGCGAGTGGAGCAGATACGCAGTATTTT
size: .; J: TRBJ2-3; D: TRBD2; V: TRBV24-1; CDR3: CATSESGTSGTDTQYF; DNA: TGTGCCACCAGTGAATCCGGGACTAGCGGCACAGATACGCAGTATTTT
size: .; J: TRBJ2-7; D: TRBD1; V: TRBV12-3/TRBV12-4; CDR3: CASSRQGFREQYF; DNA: TGTGCCAGCAGTCGACAGGGGTTCCGCGAGCAGTACTTC
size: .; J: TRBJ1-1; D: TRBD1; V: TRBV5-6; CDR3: CASSSTGEAFF; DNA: TGTGCCAGCAGCTCGACAGGGGAAGCTTTCTTT
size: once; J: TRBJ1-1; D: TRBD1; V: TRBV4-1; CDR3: CASSQGQGLATEAFF; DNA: TGCGCCAGCAGCCAGGGACAGGGTTTGGCGACTGAAGCTTTCTTT
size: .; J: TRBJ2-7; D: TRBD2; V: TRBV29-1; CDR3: CSVGGGVTPSYEQYF; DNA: TGCAGCGTTGGGGGAGGGGTCACACCCTCCTACGAGCAGTACTTC
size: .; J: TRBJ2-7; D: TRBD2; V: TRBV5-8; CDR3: CASTPGLASEQYF; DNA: TGTGCCAGCACCCCCGGACTAGCGTCCGAGCAGTACTTC
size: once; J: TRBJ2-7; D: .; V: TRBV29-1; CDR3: CSVEQNRGYEQYF; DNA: TGCAGCGTCGAACAAAATCGGGGCTACGAGCAGTACTTC
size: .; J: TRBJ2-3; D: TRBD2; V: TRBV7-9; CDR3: CASSPLAGGTDTQYF; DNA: TGTGCCAGCAGCCCACTAGCGGGGGGCACAGATACGCAGTATTTT
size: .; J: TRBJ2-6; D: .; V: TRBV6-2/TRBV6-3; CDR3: CASSLRLGTESTGANVLTF; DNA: TGTGCCAGCAGTTTACGACTAGGGACAGAGAGTACTGGGGCCAACGTCCTGACTTTC
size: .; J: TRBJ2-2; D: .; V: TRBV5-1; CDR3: CASSLAGQMNTGELFF; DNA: TGCGCCAGCAGCTTAGCAGGACAAATGAACACCGGGGAGCTGTTTTTT
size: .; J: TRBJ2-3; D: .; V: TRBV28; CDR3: CASTPVRGVADTQYF; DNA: TGTGCCAGCACCCCGGTCAGGGGAGTAGCAGATACGCAGTATTTT
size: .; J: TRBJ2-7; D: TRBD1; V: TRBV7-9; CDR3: CASSLAGTGGEQYF; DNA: TGTGCCAGCAGCTTAGCGGGGACAGGGGGCGAGCAGTACTTC
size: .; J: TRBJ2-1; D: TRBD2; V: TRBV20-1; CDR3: CSASDTSVSYNEQFF; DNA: TGCAGTGCTAGTGACACTAGCGTCTCCTACAATGAGCAGTTCTTC
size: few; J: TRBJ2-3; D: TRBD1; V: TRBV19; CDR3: CASSIRDRGLLPDTQYF; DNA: TGTGCCAGTAGTATCCGGGACAGGGGGTTATTGCCAGATACGCAGTATTTT